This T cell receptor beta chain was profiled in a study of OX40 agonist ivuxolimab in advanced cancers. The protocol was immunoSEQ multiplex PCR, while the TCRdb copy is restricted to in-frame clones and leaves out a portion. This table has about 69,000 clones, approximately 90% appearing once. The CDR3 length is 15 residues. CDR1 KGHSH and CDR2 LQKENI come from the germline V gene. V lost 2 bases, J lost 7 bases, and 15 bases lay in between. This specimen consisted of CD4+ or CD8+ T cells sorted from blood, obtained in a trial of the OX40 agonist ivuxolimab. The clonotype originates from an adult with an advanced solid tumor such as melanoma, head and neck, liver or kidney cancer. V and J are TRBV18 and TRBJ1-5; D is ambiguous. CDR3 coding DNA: TGTGCCAGCTCACCAGATCCCGGGCACGCCCAGCCCCAGCATTTT. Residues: CASSPDPGHAQPQHF.